Shown below are 14 T cell receptor beta chains from a single sample sequenced in a study of blood T cells in healthy people across ages. With a J-beta primer mix and a sample-barcoded 5' primer, a second PCR ran 7 to 11 cycles. TCRdb re-analysed the 5' RACE reads in MiXCR, keeping a single row per CDR3 protein. This sample yields about 780,000 distinct CDR3 sequences, of which more than 35% are seen a single time; less than 20% belongs to the top ten. The sequencing sample was made of blood. The receptors stem from a man aged 80 or over in good health.

This clonotype was detected once. The chain recombines TRBV30 with TRBJ2-7, with unresolved D. There are 14 residues in the CDR3. Germline V gene lookup returns CDR1 GTSNPN and CDR2 SVGIG (reference sequence). The V end was cut by 1 base, the J end by 0 bases, with 10 bases between. The CDR3 nucleotides read TGTGCCTGGAGTGCGCCCGAGAGCTCCTACGAGCAGTACTTC. Protein product: CAWSAPESSYEQYF.

The sample holds many counts of this clonotype. This CDR3 reads CASSLSASGSYEQYF. DNA of the CDR3: TGTGCCAGCAGTTTATCGGCTAGCGGGAGCTACGAGCAGTACTTC. This chain links TRBV28 with TRBJ2-7; TRBD2 aligns across 10 bases. Germline CDR1 reads MDHEN; CDR2 reads SYDVKM. J gave up 3 bases and V 1 base, and 3 bases lay outside the gene matches. The CDR3 runs to 15 residues. Drawing the rest from reference TRBV28 and TRBJ2-7, the complete variable domain is DVKVTQSSRYLVKRTGEKVFLECVQDMDHENMFWYRQDPGLGLRLIYFSYDVKMKEKGDIPEGYSVSREKKERFSLILESASTNQTSMYLCASSLSASGSYEQYFGPGTRLTVT.

For this clonotype: One base away lies a much larger clone, so this may be a sequencing read error. V gene TRBV11-3 combines with J gene TRBJ2-7; D is tentatively TRBD1 or TRBD2 (5 bases each). Matching the DNA end better, TRBJ2-4 makes the J call doubtful. CDR3 size: 14 residues. Germline V gives CDR1 SGHNT, CDR2 YENEEA. Here the CDR3 reads CVSSLGELMDIQYF. Here the CDR3 DNA reads TGTGTCAGCAGCCTGGGGGAGTTGATGGACATTCAGTACTTC.

V is TRBV5-1 and J is TRBJ2-3; D is perhaps TRBD1 (6 bases). V lost 4 bases, J lost 2 bases, and 14 bases lay in between. Germline V gene data show CDR1 as SGHRS and CDR2 as YFSETQ. This CDR3 has 15 amino acids. The CDR3 loop is CASSQQGANTDTQYF. As DNA, the CDR3 is TGCGCCAGCAGCCAACAGGGTGCCAACACAGATACGCAGTATTTT. The entire variable domain, with the rest obtained from reference TRBV5-1 and TRBJ2-3, is as follows: KAGVTQTPRYLIKTRGQQVTLSCSPISGHRSVSWYQQTPGQGLQFLFEYFSETQRNKGNFPGRFSGRQFSNSRSEMNVSTLELGDSALYLCASSQQGANTDTQYFGPGTRLTVL.

This chain connects TRBV5-1 to TRBJ2-5; TRBD2 matches 7 bases. After removal of 4 bases from V and 2 bases from J, the junction contained 8 bases not matched to a gene. Germline-derived CDR1 and CDR2 are SGHRS and YFSETQ. This CDR3 comprises 15 residues. The CDR3 sequence: CASSQGSGGQETQYF. CDR3 nucleotides: TGCGCCAGCAGCCAAGGGTCCGGGGGGCAAGAGACCCAGTACTTC.

The V gene is TRBV28, the J gene TRBJ1-4, with unresolved D. The CDR3 contains 14 residues. Germline assignment: CDR1 MDHEN and CDR2 SYDVKM. Trimming removed 6 bases at V and 8 bases at J, with 16 bases between. Written as DNA, the CDR3 is TGTGCCAGCAGCCTTACGACACCGGGAGAAAAACTGTTTTTT. Translated, it gives CASSLTTPGEKLFF.

This clonotype showed up just a few times. This chain connects TRBV4-2 to TRBJ2-5; TRBD1 might be the D (7 bases). V was cut by 4 bases and J by 6 bases, with 18 bases left in between. Per germline, CDR1 LGHNA and CDR2 YNFKEQ. The length of the CDR3 is 15 residues. The CDR3 coding sequence is TGTGCCAGCAGCCTATTCGACAGGGAGGAGCAGACCCAGTACTTC. This encodes CASSLFDREEQTQYF.

The sample holds many counts of this clonotype. The chain carries TRBV12-3 or TRBV12-4 and TRBJ2-5, with D possibly matching TRBD2 (5 bases). CDR3 length equals 16 residues. With 3 bases removed from V and 3 bases from J, the gap between germline ends came to 17 bases. CDR3 in amino acids: CASSFWTGKAEETQYF. In DNA form, the CDR3 reads TGTGCCAGCAGTTTTTGGACGGGCAAAGCGGAAGAGACCCAGTACTTC.

Only a few counts were recorded for this clonotype. This chain uses TRBV5-1 with TRBJ2-5; D is undetermined. Trimming shortened V by 3 bases and J by 4 bases, and 19 bases separated the two germline ends. The germline V gene encodes CDR1 SGHRS and CDR2 YFSETQ. The CDR3 is 16 amino acids. CDR3 DNA: TGCGCCAGCAGCTCGGACCTTTGGAACCTACGAGAGACCCAGTACTTC. It yields the protein CASSSDLWNLRETQYF.

This clonotype was observed a few times. The J gene is TRBJ1-5, the V gene TRBV12-3 or TRBV12-4, with D unresolved. V lost 1 base and J 7 bases, leaving 5 bases between the germline ends. The CDR3 runs to 12 residues. Here the CDR3 reads CASSLERQPQHF. CDR3 DNA sequence: TGTGCCAGCAGTTTAGAGAGACAGCCCCAGCATTTT.

This clonotype has only a few counts. V usage is TRBV4-3 and J usage is TRBJ2-7; no definite D call. This CDR3 contains 13 residues. CDR1 and CDR2 (germline): LGHNA, YSLEER. The V end lost 0 bases, the J end lost 3 bases, and 6 bases lay between the germline ends. The chain's CDR3 is CASSQDRFYEQYF. The CDR3 coding sequence is TGCGCCAGCAGCCAAGATCGGTTCTACGAGCAGTACTTC.

This clonotype turned up a few times. V gene TRBV5-6 combines with J gene TRBJ1-2; D is perhaps TRBD1 (6 bases). V shed 4 bases and J shed 4 bases, with 11 bases lying between them. The CDR3 runs 13 residues. Germline V lookup: CDR1 SGHDT, CDR2 YYEEEE. The CDR3 sequence is CASSRQELYGYTF. CDR3 coding DNA: TGTGCCAGCAGCAGACAGGAACTCTATGGCTACACCTTC.

This rearrangement joins TRBV2 to TRBJ1-5; D is ambiguous. Trimming cost V 6 bases and J 7 bases, with 19 bases left between them. Germline V CDR1 and CDR2: SNHLY, FYNNEI. The CDR3 contains 15 residues. CDR3: CASRRGELVLQPQHF. The CDR3 DNA follows: TGTGCCAGCAGGCGGGGAGAGTTGGTCTTGCAGCCCCAGCATTTT.

This chain links TRBV10-1 with TRBJ2-4, with 9 bases matching TRBD1. The J call is in doubt because the DNA end fits TRBJ2-7 better. Germline V gene lookup returns CDR1 WNHNN and CDR2 SYGVQD (reference sequence). This CDR3 spans 15 amino acids. The CDR3 spells CASRAGTGSLYEQYF. The CDR3 DNA sequence: TGCGCCAGCAGAGCCGGGACAGGGTCCCTCTACGAGCAGTACTTC.